This T cell receptor beta chain was captured by sequencing in a study of T cells after yellow fever vaccination. At the level of the study: The authors prepared low-cell-number fractions using SMART-Seq v4 Ultra Low Input. General study findings and limits: The study noted that FACS-sorted repertoires could contain abundant clonotypes contaminating from the bulk population. Reappearance after the booster was seen for most primary-vaccination clones, at 96% CD4 and 75% to 90% CD8.

V was clipped by 10 bases and J by 0 bases; unmatched bases: 6. The V gene's germline CDR1 is MNHEY and CDR2 SMNVEV (reference sequence). The CDR3 consists of 15 residues. Researchers made TCR cDNA using 5'RACE template switching, and this step added a universal primer site and UMIs. TCRdb independently ran MiXCR on the 5' RACE reads; one entry per CDR3 protein. The repertoire includes 510,000 or so distinct CDR3 sequences, over 15% of them detected once, and over 11% sits in the top ten. Regarding this clonotype: Its specificity is unknown.

This chain connects TRBV27 to TRBJ2-3, with 11 positions matching TRBD2. The clonotype originates from a man under 40 who received the YFV17D yellow fever vaccine. Sequencing used PBMCs, obtained 15 days after the yellow fever booster vaccination. The DNA for the CDR3 is TGTGCCACCACGACTAGCGGGACTAGCACAGATACGCAGTATTTT. Amino acid sequence: CATTTSGTSTDTQYF.